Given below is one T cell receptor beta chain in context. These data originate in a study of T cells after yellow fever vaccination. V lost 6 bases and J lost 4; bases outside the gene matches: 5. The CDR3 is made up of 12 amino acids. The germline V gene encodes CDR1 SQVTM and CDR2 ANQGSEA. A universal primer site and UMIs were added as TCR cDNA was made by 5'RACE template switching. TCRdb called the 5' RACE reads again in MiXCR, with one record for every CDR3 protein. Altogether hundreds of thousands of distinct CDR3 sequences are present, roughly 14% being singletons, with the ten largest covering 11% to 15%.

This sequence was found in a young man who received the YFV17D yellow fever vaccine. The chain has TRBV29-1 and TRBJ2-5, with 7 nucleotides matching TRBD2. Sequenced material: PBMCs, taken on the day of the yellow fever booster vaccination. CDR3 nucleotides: TGCAGCGTGGCCGGACTAGGAGAGACCCAGTACTTC. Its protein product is CSVAGLGETQYF.